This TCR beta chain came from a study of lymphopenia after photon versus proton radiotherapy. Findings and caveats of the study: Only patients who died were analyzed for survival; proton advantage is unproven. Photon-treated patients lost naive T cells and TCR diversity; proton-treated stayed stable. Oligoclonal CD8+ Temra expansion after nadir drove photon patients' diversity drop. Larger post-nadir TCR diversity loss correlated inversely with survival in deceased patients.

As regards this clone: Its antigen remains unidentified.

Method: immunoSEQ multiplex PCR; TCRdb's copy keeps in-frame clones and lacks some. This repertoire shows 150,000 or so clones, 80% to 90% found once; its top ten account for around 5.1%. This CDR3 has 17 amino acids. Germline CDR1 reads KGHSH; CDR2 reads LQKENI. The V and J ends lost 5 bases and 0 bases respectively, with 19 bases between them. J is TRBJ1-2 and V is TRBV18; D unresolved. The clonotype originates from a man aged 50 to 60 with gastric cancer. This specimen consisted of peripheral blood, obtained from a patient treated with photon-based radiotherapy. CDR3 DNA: TGTGCCAGCTCATCCCTCGACCTAACCTTAGCTAACTATGGCTACACCTTC. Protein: CASSSLDLTLANYGYTF.